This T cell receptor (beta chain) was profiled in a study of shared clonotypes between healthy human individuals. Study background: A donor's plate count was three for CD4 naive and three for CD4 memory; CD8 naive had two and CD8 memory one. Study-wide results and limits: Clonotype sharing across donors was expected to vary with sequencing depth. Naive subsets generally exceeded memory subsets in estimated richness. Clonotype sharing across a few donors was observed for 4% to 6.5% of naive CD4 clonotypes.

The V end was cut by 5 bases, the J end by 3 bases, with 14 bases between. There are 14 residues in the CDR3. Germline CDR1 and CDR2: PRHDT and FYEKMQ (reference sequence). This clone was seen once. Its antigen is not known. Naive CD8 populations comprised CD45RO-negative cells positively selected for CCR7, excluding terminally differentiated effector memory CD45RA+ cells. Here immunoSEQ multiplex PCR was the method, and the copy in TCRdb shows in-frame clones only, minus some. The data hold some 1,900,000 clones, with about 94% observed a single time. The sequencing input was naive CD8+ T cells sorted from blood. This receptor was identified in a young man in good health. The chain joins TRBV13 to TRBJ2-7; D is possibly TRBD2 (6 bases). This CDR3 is CASSTKPGLYEQYF. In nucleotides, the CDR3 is TGTGCCAGCAGCACCAAACCGGGACTCTACGAGCAGTACTTC. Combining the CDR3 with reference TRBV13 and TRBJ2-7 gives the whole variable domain AAGVIQSPRHLIKEKRETATLKCYPIPRHDTVYWYQQGPGQDPQFLISFYEKMQSDKGSIPDRFSAQQFSDYHSELNMSSLELGDSALYFCASSTKPGLYEQYFGPGTRLTVT.